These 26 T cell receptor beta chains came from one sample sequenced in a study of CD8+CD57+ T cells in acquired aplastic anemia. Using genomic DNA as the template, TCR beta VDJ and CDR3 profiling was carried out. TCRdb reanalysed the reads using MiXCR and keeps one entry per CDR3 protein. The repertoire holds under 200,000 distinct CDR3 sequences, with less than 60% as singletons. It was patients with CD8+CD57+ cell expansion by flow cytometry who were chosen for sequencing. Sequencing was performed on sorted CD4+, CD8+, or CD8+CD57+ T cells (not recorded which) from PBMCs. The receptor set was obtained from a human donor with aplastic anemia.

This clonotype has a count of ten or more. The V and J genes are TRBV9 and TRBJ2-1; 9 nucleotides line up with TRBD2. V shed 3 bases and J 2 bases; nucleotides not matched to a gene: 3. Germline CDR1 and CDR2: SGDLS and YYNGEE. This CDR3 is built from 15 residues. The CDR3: CASSASGGTYNEQFF. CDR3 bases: TGTGCCAGCAGCGCGAGCGGGGGGACCTACAATGAGCAGTTCTTC.

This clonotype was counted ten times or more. The CDR3 protein is CATRPTVQETQYF. The CDR3 bases are TGTGCCACCCGACCGACGGTCCAAGAGACCCAGTACTTC. The chain employs TRBV15 and TRBJ2-5; D call uncertain. The V and J ends lost 8 bases and 1 base respectively, with 11 bases between them. This CDR3 has 13 amino acids. Germline-derived CDR1 and CDR2 are LNHNV and YYDKDF (reference sequence).

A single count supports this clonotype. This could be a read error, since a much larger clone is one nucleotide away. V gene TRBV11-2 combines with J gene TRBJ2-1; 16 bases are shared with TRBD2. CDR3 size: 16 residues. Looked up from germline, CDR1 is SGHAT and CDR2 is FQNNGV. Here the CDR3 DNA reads TGTGCCAGCAGCTCGGGACTAGCGGGAGGGTACAATGAGCAGCTCTTC. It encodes CASSSGLAGGYNEQLF. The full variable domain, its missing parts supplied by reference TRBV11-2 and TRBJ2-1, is EAGVAQSPRYKIIEKRQSVAFWCNPISGHATLYWYQQILGQGPKLLIQFQNNGVVDDSQLPKDRFSAERLKGVDSTLKIQPAKLEDSAVYLCASSSGLAGGYNEQLFGPGTRLTVL.

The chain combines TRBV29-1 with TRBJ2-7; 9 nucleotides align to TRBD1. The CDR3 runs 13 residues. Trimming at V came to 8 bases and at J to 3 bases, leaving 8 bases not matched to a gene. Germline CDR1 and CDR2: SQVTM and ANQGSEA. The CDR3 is CSLAQGAYYEQYF. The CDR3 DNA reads TGCAGCTTGGCACAGGGGGCTTACTACGAGCAGTACTTC.

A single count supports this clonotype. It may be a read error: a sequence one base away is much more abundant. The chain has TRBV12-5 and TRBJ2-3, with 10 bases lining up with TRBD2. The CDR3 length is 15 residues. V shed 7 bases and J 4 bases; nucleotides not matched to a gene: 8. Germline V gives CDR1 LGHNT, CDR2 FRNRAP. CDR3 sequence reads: CASVLSGGASDTQYF. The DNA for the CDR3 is TGTGCTAGTGTCCTGAGCGGGGGGGCGTCAGATACGCAGTATTTT.

The CDR3 DNA follows: TGTGCCAGTAGTATGAGGACAGTTGGCTACACCTTC. Amino acid sequence: CASSMRTVGYTF. This chain links TRBV19 with TRBJ1-2; D might be TRBD1 (6 bases). Germline lookup yields CDR1 LNHDA and CDR2 SQIVND (reference sequence). The CDR3 loop spans 12 amino acids. Trimming cost V 3 bases and J 7 bases, with 9 bases left between them. Full variable domain (remainder filled in from reference TRBV19 and TRBJ1-2): DGGITQSPKYLFRKEGQNVTLSCEQNLNHDAMYWYRQDPGQGLRLIYYSQIVNDFQKGDIAEGYSVSREKKESFPLTVTSAQKNPTAFYLCASSMRTVGYTFGSGTRLTVV.

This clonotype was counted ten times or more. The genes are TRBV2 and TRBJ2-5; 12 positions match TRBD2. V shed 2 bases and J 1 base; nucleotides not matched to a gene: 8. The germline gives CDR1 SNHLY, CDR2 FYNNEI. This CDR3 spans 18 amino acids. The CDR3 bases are TGTGCCAGCAGTGAAAACGGGCTAGCGGGAGGGAGCCAAGAGACCCAGTACTTC. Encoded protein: CASSENGLAGGSQETQYF.

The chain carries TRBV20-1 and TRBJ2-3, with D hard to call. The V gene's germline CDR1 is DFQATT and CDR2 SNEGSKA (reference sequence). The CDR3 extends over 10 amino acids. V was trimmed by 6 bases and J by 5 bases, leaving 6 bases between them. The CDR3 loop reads CSALRDTQYF. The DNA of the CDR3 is TGCAGTGCACTTCGAGATACGCAGTATTTT.

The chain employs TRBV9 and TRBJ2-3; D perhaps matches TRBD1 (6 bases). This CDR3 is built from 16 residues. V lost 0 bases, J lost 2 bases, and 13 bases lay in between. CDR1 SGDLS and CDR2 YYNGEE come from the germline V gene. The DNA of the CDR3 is TGTGCCAGCAGCGTAGGGGCAGGGGTTTCCACAGATACGCAGTATTTT. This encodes CASSVGAGVSTDTQYF.

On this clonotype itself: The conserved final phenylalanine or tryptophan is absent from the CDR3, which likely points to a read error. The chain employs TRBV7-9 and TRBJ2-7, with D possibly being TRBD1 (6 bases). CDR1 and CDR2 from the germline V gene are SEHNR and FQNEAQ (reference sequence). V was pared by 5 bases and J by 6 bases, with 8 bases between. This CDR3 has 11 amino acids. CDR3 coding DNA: TGTGCCAGCAGCCAAGGGGGCGAGCAGTACCTC. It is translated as CASSQGGEQYL.

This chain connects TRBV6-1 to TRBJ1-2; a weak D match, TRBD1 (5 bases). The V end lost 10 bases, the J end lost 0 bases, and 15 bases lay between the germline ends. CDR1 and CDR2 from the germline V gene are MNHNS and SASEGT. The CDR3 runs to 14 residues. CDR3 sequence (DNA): TGTGCCATCAGCCGGGACTCCCCTAACTATGGCTACACCTTC. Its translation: CAISRDSPNYGYTF.

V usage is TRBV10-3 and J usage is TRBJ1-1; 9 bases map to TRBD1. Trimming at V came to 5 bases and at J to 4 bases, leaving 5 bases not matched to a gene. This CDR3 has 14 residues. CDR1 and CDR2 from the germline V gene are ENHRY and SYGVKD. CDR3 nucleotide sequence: TGTGCCATCAGTCCGGGACAGGGATCCACTGAAGCTTTCTTT. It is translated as CAISPGQGSTEAFF.

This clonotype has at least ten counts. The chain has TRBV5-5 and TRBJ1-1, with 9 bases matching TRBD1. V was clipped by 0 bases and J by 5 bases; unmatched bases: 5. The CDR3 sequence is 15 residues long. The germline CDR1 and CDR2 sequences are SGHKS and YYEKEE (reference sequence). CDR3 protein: CASSLEGQGGTEAFF. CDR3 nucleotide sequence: TGTGCCAGCAGCTTGGAGGGACAGGGAGGTACTGAAGCTTTCTTT.

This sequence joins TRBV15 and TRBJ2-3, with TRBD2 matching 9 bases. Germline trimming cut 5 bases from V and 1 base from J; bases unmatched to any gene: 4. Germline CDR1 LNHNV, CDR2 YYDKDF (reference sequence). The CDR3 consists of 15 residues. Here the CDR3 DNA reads TGTGCCACCAGCGGTAGACTAGCGGGCACAGATACGCAGTATTTT. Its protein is CATSGRLAGTDTQYF.

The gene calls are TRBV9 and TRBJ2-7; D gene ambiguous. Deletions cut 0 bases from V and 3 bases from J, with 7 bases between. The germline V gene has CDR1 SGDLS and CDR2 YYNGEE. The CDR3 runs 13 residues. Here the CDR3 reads CASSVGDDYEQYF. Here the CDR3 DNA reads TGTGCCAGCAGCGTAGGAGACGACTACGAGCAGTACTTC.

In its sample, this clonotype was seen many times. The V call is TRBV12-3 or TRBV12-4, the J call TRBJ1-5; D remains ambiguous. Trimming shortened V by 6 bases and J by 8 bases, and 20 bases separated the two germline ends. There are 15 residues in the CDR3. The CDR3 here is CASSDSGGRGKPQHF. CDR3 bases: TGTGCCAGCAGCGATTCAGGAGGCCGTGGGAAGCCCCAGCATTTT.

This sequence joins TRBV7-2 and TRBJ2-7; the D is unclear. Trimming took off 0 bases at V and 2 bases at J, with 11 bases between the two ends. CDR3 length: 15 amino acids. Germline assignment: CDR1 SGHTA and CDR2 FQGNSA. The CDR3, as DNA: TGTGCCAGCAGCTTAGCGGCCCAGCTTACCTACGAGCAGTACTTC. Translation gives CASSLAAQLTYEQYF.

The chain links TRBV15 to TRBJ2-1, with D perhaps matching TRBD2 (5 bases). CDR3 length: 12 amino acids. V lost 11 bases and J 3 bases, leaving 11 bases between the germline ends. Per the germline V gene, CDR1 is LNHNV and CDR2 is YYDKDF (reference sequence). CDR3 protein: CASGCVYNEQFF. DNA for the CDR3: TGTGCCTCGGGGTGCGTCTACAATGAGCAGTTCTTC.

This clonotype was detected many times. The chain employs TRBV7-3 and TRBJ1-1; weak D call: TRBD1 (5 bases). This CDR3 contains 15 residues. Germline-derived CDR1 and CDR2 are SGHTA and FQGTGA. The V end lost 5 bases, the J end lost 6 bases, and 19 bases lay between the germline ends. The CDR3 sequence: CASSQQPGARAEAFF. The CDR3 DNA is TGTGCCAGCAGCCAACAACCCGGGGCGAGGGCTGAAGCTTTCTTT.

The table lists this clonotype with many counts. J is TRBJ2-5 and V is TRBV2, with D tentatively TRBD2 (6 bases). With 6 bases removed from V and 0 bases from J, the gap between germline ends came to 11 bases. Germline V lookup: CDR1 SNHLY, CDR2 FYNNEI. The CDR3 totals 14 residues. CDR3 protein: CASRPGLNQETQYF. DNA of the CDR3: TGTGCCAGCAGACCAGGACTAAACCAAGAGACCCAGTACTTC.

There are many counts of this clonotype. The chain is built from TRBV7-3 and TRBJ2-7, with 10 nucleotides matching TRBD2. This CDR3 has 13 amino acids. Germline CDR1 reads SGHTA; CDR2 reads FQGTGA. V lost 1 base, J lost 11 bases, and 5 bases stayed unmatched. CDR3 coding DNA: TGTGCCAGCAGCTTAAAGCGGGGGGGCCGGGAGTACTTC. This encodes CASSLKRGGREYF. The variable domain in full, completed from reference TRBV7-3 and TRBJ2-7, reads GAGVSQTPSNKVTEKGKYVELRCDPISGHTALYWYRQSLGQGPEFLIYFQGTGAADDSGLPNDRFFAVRPEGSVSTLKIQRTERGDSAVYLCASSLKRGGREYFGPGTRLTVT.

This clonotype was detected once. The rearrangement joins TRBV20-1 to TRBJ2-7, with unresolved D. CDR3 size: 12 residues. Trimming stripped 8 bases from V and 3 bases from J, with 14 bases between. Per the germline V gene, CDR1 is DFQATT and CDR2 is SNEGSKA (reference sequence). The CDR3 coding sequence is TGCAGTTTGGAAGCACCACACTACGAGCAGTACTTC. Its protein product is CSLEAPHYEQYF.

CDR3 nucleotide sequence: TGCAGCGTTGATTCCAGGGAAAATGAGCAGTTCTTC. It codes for CSVDSRENEQFF. The V gene is TRBV29-1, the J gene TRBJ2-1, with D perhaps matching TRBD1 (5 bases). Looked up from germline, CDR1 is SQVTM and CDR2 is ANQGSEA. There are 12 residues in the CDR3. The V gene lost 3 bases and the J gene lost 7 bases, with 10 bases spanning the gap.

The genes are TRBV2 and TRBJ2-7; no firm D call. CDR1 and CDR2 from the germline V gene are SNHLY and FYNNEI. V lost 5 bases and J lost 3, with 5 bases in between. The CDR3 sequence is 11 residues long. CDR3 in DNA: TGTGCCAGCAGTAATGACTACGAGCAGTACTTC. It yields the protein CASSNDYEQYF.

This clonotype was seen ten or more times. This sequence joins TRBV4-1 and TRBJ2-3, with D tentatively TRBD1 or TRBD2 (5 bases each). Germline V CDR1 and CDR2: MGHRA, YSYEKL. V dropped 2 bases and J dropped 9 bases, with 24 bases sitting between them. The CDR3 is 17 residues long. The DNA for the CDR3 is TGCGCCAGCAGCCAACCCGGAAGAGGGGCGCCCCCCGACACGCAGTATTTT. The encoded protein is CASSQPGRGAPPDTQYF.

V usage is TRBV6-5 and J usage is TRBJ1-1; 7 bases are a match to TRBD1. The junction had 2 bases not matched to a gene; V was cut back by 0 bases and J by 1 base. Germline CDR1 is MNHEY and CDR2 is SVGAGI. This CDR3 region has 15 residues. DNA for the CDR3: TGTGCCAGCAGTTACTCGCGGACAGGGAACACTGAAGCTTTCTTT. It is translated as CASSYSRTGNTEAFF.